This TCR beta chain was observed in a study of blood T cells in healthy people across ages (dated by TCRdb to the mid-2010s). About the study as a whole: In model experiments, template switching captured roughly one uniquely barcoded TCR beta cDNA molecule for every two T cells. Age-related changes in TCR beta repertoire diversity were measured in the study by deep sequencing normalized with unique cDNA molecular identifiers. The donors were split into four age groups: young (average about 15 years), middle-aged (roughly 39), aged (over 55) and long-lived (more than 80). To avoid experimental bias, donors of different ages were spread randomly across the sequencing lanes. The study analyzed two additional independent replicas of 1 million unique cDNA reads from the same blood draw for two donors, one aged 18 to 30 and one aged 80 or older.

On the study overall, not on this receptor specifically: Because donor CMV infection status was unknown, age-related changes in expanded clonotypes were potentially confounded. Conclusive comparison of naive and antigen-experienced compartments was prevented by the profiling of bulk unsorted PBMCs. The percentage of naive T cells measured by flow cytometry correlated strongly with observed TCR beta diversity. Compared with the aged group, the long-lived group had more naive CD4+ T cells, fewer expanded clones and increased TCR diversity, suggesting age selection. As age increased, observed TCR beta diversity per million T cells dropped in a roughly linear way, and a significant reduction was already evident by age roughly 36. Total diversity estimates from one million sequenced T cells were considered lower bounds and underestimates.

Library method: 5' RACE. A second roughly 6 to 11 cycle PCR used a sample-barcoded 5' primer and a J-beta primer mix. A template-switch 5' adaptor carrying 12 random nucleotides introduced a unique molecular identifier onto each TCR beta cDNA molecule. Each sample yielded at least 2.5 million CDR3-containing paired-end reads. The Mint cDNA synthesis kit, primed by a TRBC-specific oligonucleotide, was used to synthesize first-strand cDNA from all RNA. All cDNA was treated with uracil-DNA glycosylase and then went through a first 18-cycle PCR with the universal primers M1SS and BC2_uni_R. As for how the authors treated the data: For normalization, 1 million high-quality reads were randomly selected from each sample, with every read carrying a distinct molecular identifier. Reads with shared molecular identifiers were discarded instead of being binned into consensus sequences. CDR3 identification, clonotype clustering and error correction used MiTCR with a Q25 quality threshold and the strictest error-elimination algorithm. A nonparametric unseen species model using Euler transformation provided a lower-bound estimate of total TCR beta diversity. TCRdb redid the processing of the public reads, applying fastp at Q25 and MiXCR, and retained in-frame beta chains. Under each unique CDR3 protein, matching rows form one entry showing the most common genes and DNA. It is TCRdb's table, rather than the study itself, that gives the V and J calls and clone size. The sample records approximately 2,000,000 distinct CDR3 sequences, more than 35% of which are singletons. The ten biggest clones cover roughly 24% of the sample.

Comments on this clonotype: What this receptor recognizes is not known. No per-base quality is available; no much larger clone lies one base away.

CDR3 length: 15 amino acids, cysteine to phenylalanine. Only the CDR3 portion is preserved as DNA: 45 bases, with reading frame beginning at the first base. For this chain, trimming is 2 bases at the V end and 4 bases at the J end, and the number of junction bases without a gene match is 3. CDR1 is given as LGHDT and CDR2 as YNNKEL, both from the germline V gene (reference sequence). The roughly 42 donors, aged roughly 6 to 90 years, were systemically healthy Caucasian individuals from Russia. Around 10 milliliters of peripheral blood were collected from each donor into EDTA-treated Vacutainer tubes. Ficoll-Paque density-gradient centrifugation was used to isolate PBMCs, with at least 6.5 million per sample. Trizol reagent was used to extract total RNA from PBMCs, with at least 5 micrograms per sample. Naive CD45RAhigh/CD27high T cell percentages were measured by flow cytometry on a PBMC aliquot from every donor.

This receptor chain uses TRBV3-1 and TRBJ2-2; 8 bases in the junction line up with TRBD2. This TCR was recovered from a human donor in good health. The sample taken for sequencing was blood. Here the CDR3 is given as CASSQLAGPTGELFF. The DNA reads as follows: TGTGCCAGCAGCCAACTAGCGGGCCCCACCGGGGAGCTGTTTTTT.